The 15 T cell receptor beta chains presented below share a single source sample, sequenced in a study of CD4 T cells in relation to SARS-CoV-2 and coronaviruses. Here immunoSEQ multiplex PCR was the method, and the copy in TCRdb shows in-frame clones only, minus some. The sample consists of 60,000 or so clones, less than 95% of them appearing once. Unexposed donor CD4+ T cells date from about 2011-2018, before the COVID-19 pandemic. Sequenced: naive CD4+ T cells from PBMCs. Subset: naive CD4+ T cells isolated by negative enrichment. Source of these receptors: a human donor in good health.

The J gene is TRBJ2-1, the V gene TRBV15, with D perhaps matching TRBD1 (6 bases). Trimming pared 6 bases from V and 3 bases from J, leaving 15 bases between. CDR3 length: 15 amino acids. CDR1 is LNHNV, CDR2 YYDKDF, per germline (reference sequence). This CDR3 reads CATRGAGASYNEQFF. CDR3 coding DNA: TGTGCCACCAGAGGCGCAGGGGCGAGCTACAATGAGCAGTTCTTC. The full variable domain, in which reference TRBV15 and TRBJ2-1 provide the parts outside the CDR3, is DAMVIQNPRYQVTQFGKPVTLSCSQTLNHNVMYWYQQKSSQAPKLLFHYYDKDFNNEADTPDNFQSRRPNTSFCFLDIRSPGLGDTAMYLCATRGAGASYNEQFFGPGTRLTVL.

The CDR3 here is CASSFQRGDTQYF. In DNA form, the CDR3 reads TGTGCCAGCAGTTTCCAGCGTGGAGATACGCAGTATTTT. This chain uses TRBV28 with TRBJ2-3; D call uncertain. V was cut by 3 bases and J by 5 bases, with 9 bases left in between. CDR3 length: 13 residues. The germline CDR1 and CDR2 sequences are MDHEN and SYDVKM.

The rearrangement uses TRBV6-1 and TRBJ2-2; 10 nucleotides align to TRBD2. The V and J ends lost 4 bases and 2 bases, in that order; junction bases with no gene match: 4. The CDR3 totals 16 residues. CDR1 and CDR2 from the germline V gene are MNHNS and SASEGT. The CDR3 here is CASSGASGRNTGELFF. CDR3 coding DNA: TGTGCCAGCAGTGGGGCTAGCGGGAGAAACACCGGGGAGCTGTTTTTT.

This sequence joins TRBV7-6 and TRBJ2-3; 9 bases align to TRBD2. This CDR3 is 16 amino acids long. Trimming took 5 bases from V and 0 from J; bases not matched to a gene: 6. CDR1 is SGHVS, CDR2 FNYEAQ, per germline. The CDR3 region is CASSPGLAVSTDTQYF. The CDR3 DNA reads TGTGCCAGCAGCCCGGGACTAGCTGTTAGCACAGATACGCAGTATTTT. Looking up the rest from reference TRBV7-6 and TRBJ2-3 gives the full variable domain: GAGVSQSPRYKVTKRGQDVALRCDPISGHVSLYWYRQALGQGPEFLTYFNYEAQQDKSGLPNDRFSAERPEGSISTLTIQRTEQRDSAMYRCASSPGLAVSTDTQYFGPGTRLTVL.

This clone was seen just once. The chain joins TRBV23-1 to TRBJ2-7; TRBD2 is a possible D gene (5 bases). TRBV23-1 qualifies as an ORF whose function is uncertain. CDR3 length: 15 residues. The V end lost 3 bases, the J end lost 6 bases, and 18 bases lay between the germline ends. The CDR3 loop is CASSQPSGNCSEQYF. Written as DNA, the CDR3 is TGCGCCAGCAGTCAGCCCTCCGGGAACTGCAGCGAGCAGTACTTC.

This chain connects TRBV5-1 to TRBJ2-1, with 15 bases matching TRBD2. This CDR3 has 16 amino acids. V lost 7 bases, J lost 9 bases, and 11 bases stayed unmatched. Germline values: CDR1 SGHRS, CDR2 YFSETQ. The CDR3, as DNA: TGCGCCAGCCGGGGCGGACTAGCGGGAGGGGAAGGTGAGCAGTTCTTC. Translated, it gives CASRGGLAGGEGEQFF. The whole variable domain, remainder taken from reference TRBV5-1 and TRBJ2-1, is KAGVTQTPRYLIKTRGQQVTLSCSPISGHRSVSWYQQTPGQGLQFLFEYFSETQRNKGNFPGRFSGRQFSNSRSEMNVSTLELGDSALYLCASRGGLAGGEGEQFFGPGTRLTVL.

The sample holds a few counts of this clone. The rearrangement uses TRBV21-1 and TRBJ2-2. TRBV21-1 is tagged as a pseudogene. This CDR3 is 10 amino acids long. CDR3 nucleotide sequence: TGTGCCAGCAGCTCCGGGGAGCTGTTTTTT. Amino acids: CASSSGELFF.

The gene calls are TRBV6-5 and TRBJ1-4, with D perhaps matching TRBD1 (6 bases). The CDR3 length is 14 residues. The ends were cut back, 9 bases at V and 8 bases at J, with 19 bases in the middle. Germline-derived CDR1 and CDR2 are MNHEY and SVGAGI. CDR3 nucleotides: TGTGCCAGTCGTCGGGACATGCTTGCGGAAAAACTGTTTTTT. Protein product: CASRRDMLAEKLFF.

The genes are TRBV18 and TRBJ1-1; 7 bases fit TRBD1. This CDR3 is built from 13 residues. V dropped 4 bases and J dropped 7; count of bases not matched to a gene: 6. CDR1 is KGHSH, CDR2 LQKENI, per germline. CDR3 protein: CASSLQGQVEAFF. CDR3 in DNA: TGTGCCAGCTCACTTCAAGGACAGGTTGAAGCTTTCTTT.

The J gene is TRBJ2-7, the V gene TRBV28; the D gene could be TRBD1 or TRBD2 (5 bases each). CDR3 length equals 13 residues. The germline V gene encodes CDR1 MDHEN and CDR2 SYDVKM. V shed 7 bases and J shed 2 bases, with 12 bases lying between them. The DNA for the CDR3 is TGTGCCAGCACCCCATCGGGGCCCTACGAGCAGTACTTC. Translation gives CASTPSGPYEQYF.

The J gene is TRBJ1-2, the V gene TRBV20-1; D is uncertain. The CDR3 has 10 amino acids. The germline V gene encodes CDR1 DFQATT and CDR2 SNEGSKA (reference sequence). Deletions cut 5 bases from V and 8 bases from J, with 9 bases between. CDR3 DNA sequence: TGCAGTGCTGTACTCCAGGGCTACACCTTC. Protein: CSAVLQGYTF.

This clone appeared once. The rearrangement uses TRBV9 and TRBJ1-4, with a weak D call TRBD1 (6 bases). Trimming cost V 4 bases and J 4 bases, with 11 bases left between them. The CDR3 runs to 14 residues. Germline CDR1 is SGDLS and CDR2 is YYNGEE. CDR3 nucleotides: TGTGCCAGCAGCCCCCCAGGGGATAATGAAAAACTGTTTTTT. It encodes CASSPPGDNEKLFF.

The chain is built from TRBV12-3 or TRBV12-4 and TRBJ1-2; TRBD1 is a possible D gene (6 bases). Between the trimmed V and J ends, which lost 3 bases and 7 bases, there was a span of 12 bases. This CDR3 region has 13 residues. The chain's CDR3 is CASSFGGSLGYTF. For the CDR3, the DNA is TGTGCCAGCAGTTTTGGGGGCTCGCTTGGCTACACCTTC.

The genes are TRBV24-1 and TRBJ2-4; 9 positions agree with TRBD2. V trimming: 5 bases; J trimming: 10 bases; junction bases outside the gene matches: 8. The CDR3 contains 14 residues. Germline CDR1 is KGHDR and CDR2 is SFDVKD. For the CDR3, the DNA is TGTGCCACCAGTGCGGCGGGAGGGCCGATGATTCAGTACTTC. Protein: CATSAAGGPMIQYF.

The CDR3 spells CAISESSPYEQYF. The CDR3 DNA reads TGTGCCATCAGTGAATCCTCGCCCTACGAGCAGTACTTC. The chain employs TRBV10-3 and TRBJ2-7; D is unclear. V lost 3 bases to trimming and J lost 2 bases, with 8 bases between them. The CDR3 spans 13 residues. In germline, CDR1 is ENHRY, CDR2 SYGVKD.